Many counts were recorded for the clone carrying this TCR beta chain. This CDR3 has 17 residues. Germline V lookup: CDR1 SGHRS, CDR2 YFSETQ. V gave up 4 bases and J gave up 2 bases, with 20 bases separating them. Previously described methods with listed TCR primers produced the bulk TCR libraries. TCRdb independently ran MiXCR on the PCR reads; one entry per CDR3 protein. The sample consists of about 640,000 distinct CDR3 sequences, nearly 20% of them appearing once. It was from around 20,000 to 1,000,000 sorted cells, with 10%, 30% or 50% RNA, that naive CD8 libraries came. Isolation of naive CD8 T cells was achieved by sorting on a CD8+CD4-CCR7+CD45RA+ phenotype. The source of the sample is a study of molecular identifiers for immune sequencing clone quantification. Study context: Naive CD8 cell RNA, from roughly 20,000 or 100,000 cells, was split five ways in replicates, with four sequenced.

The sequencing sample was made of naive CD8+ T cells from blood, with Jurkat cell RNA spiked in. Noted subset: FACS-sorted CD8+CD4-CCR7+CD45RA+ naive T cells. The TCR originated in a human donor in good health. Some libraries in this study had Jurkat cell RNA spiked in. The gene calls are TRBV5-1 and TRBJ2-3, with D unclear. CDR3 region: CASSLEVSGSYTDTQYF. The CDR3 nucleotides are TGCGCCAGCAGCCTAGAGGTGTCCGGCAGCTACACAGATACGCAGTATTTT.